These T cell receptor beta chains were read from a single sample in a study of T cells in narcolepsy. Generated by immunoSEQ multiplex PCR, the TCRdb table keeps only in-frame clones and is missing some. The sample records over 25,000 clones, 70% to 80% being singletons. The sequencing sample was made of memory (CD45RA-) CD4+ T cells from blood. The receptors come from a human donor in good health. Both conserved end residues are trimmed from each CDR3.

v_call	cdr3_aa
TRBV21-1	ASSPGESRVHNEQF
TRBV28	AYGAEYYGYT
TRBV19	ASSTPGLGTDTQY
TRBV5-1	ASSLERSREARDTQY
TRBV28	ASTSDRFPGNTIY
TRBV7-8	ASSSFSSNQPQH
TRBV7-9	ASSQWGDTQY
TRBV19	ASSAGTTKLYEQY
TRBV7-8	ASSLVSRRGLSSGNTIY
TRBV10-3	AISGGAGRSETQY
TRBV6-1	ASSSRTGNYGYT
TRBV6-4	AAPGKPQH
TRBV15	ATSRPQGQSTSYEQY
TRBV6-5	ASSLSPLETQY
TRBV5-6	ASRIGQGLIQSPLH
TRBV19	ASRPAVSYAPLH
TRBV11-2	ASSLGLAGGIYNEQF
TRBV30	AWSEGGDEQY
TRBV7-8	ASSSTSGGHNEQF
TRBV28	ASSLGREDWLF
TRBV7-3	ASSLRYSPSKYNSPLH
TRBV11-3	ASSPTVLNEQF
TRBV9	ASSVGGLALNNEQF
TRBV28	ATLGRGPYEQY
TRBV28	ASSLSDFGPGYT
TRBV9	ASSVAVGSQETQY
TRBV19	ASSTGQFREKLF